This T cell receptor beta chain was documented in a study of identical twins. Unique molecular identifiers were present on the cDNA, which also gained a universal primer site by template switching. Each CDR3 protein gets one entry after TCRdb re-called the 5' RACE reads with MiXCR. The sample records 1.5 million to 2 million distinct CDR3 sequences, about 32% being singletons. Findings and limits, study-wide: Within beta out-of-frame sequences, the excess sharing observed between twins was weaker. Invariant MAIT and iNKT cells are populations that could partly confound zero-insertion analyses.

On this clonotype itself: Its antigen is unidentified.

V was clipped by 0 bases and J by 3 bases, with 11 bases between them. There are 15 residues in the CDR3. Germline assignment: CDR1 LGHNA and CDR2 YNFKEQ. The receptor was isolated from a newborn girl in good health. Material for sequencing was cord blood. V gene TRBV4-2 combines with J gene TRBJ1-2, with a tentative D call TRBD1 (6 bases). The CDR3 DNA sequence: TGTGCCAGCAGCCAAGACGGGGACACCCACTATGGCTACACCTTC. Translating it yields CASSQDGDTHYGYTF.